Shown below are 2 T cell receptor beta chains from a single sample sequenced in a study of cytomegalovirus exposure and HLA in healthy donors. 13 Jbeta primers and 60 Vbeta primers were used for the PCR. Clones were read by immunoSEQ multiplex PCR, and TCRdb kept only the in-frame ones, dropping some. The profile covers about 190,000 clones, with around 80% appearing a single time and approximately 1.6% taken by the ten largest. The sequencing input was PBMCs. The source is a man aged 40-50 years in good health and CMV-seropositive.

The rearrangement joins TRBV7-2 to TRBJ2-1; TRBD2 might be the D (6 bases). V gave up 5 bases and J gave up 15 bases, with 29 bases separating them. Germline-derived CDR1 and CDR2 are SGHTA and FQGNSA. The CDR3 has 16 amino acids. CDR3 protein: CASSRHADYSRSNRFF. Written as DNA, the CDR3 is TGTGCCAGCAGCCGACACGCGGACTATAGCCGGAGTAATAGGTTCTTC.

The chain has TRBV5-4 and TRBJ2-1, with TRBD2 matching over 8 bases. Germline CDR1 and CDR2: SGHNT and YYREEE (reference sequence). V lost 4 bases and J lost 0; bases outside the gene matches: 9. The CDR3 sequence is 17 residues long. This CDR3 reads CASSRGTAGGSYNEQFF. CDR3 nucleotide sequence: TGTGCCAGCAGCCGCGGGACGGCGGGGGGCTCCTACAATGAGCAGTTCTTC.